These T cell receptor beta chains were read from a single sample in a study of shared clonotypes between healthy human individuals. Clones were sequenced by immunoSEQ multiplex PCR, and TCRdb holds only the in-frame ones, with some missing. The table has about 820,000 clones, around 92% seen once; the top ten hold 20% to 30%. Specimen: naive CD8+ T cells sorted from blood. Receptors originate from a man between 25 and 39 years old in good health. Both conserved end residues are trimmed from each CDR3. Only part of the rows carry a size: once, few, many, or a class if the clone is expanded.

clone_size v_call cdr3_aa
. TRBV28 ASSLGGSSYEQY
once TRBV10-3 AISEGQGVETQY
. TRBV29-1 SVEDRVKYEQY
. TRBV27 ASSQDRGSQETQY
once TRBV19 ASSLIGLAGVHEQY
. TRBV7-9 ASSLGTGSLGYNQPQH
. TRBV7-6 ASSRDRGPQETQY
. TRBV6-5 ASSYLEGQGLDEQY
. TRBV6-5 ASSLSTSWTEAF
. TRBV5-1 ASSSAAGMAYEQY
once TRBV14 ASQLRTGDQTEQF
. TRBV14 ASSQVDRSSYEQY
. TRBV28 ASSPWGGSGNTIY
. TRBV7-9 ASSYHPEWLNHQETQY
. TRBV11-2 ASSFSETQY
. TRBV4-1 ASSQVLQAIQEAF
once TRBV5-3 ARSLGGGYLGTEAF
. TRBV15 ATRDRENEKLF
. TRBV10-3 ATKLTSGRPTVSYNEQF
. TRBV2 ASSDTYTSYEQY
. TRBV5-6 ASSSLFRSYEQY
. TRBV28 ASSSFEQIYGYT
. TRBV13 ASRFDREGSYEQY
. TRBV25-1 ASISLGGPTEAF
. TRBV9 ASSVAKVALGLDEQF
. TRBV7-2 ASSLGRGQYNEQF
. TRBV28 ASSLVLAASSYNEQF
. TRBV29-1 SVYGLAGARYNEQF
. TRBV9 ASSDSTGDSSYEQY
. TRBV29-1 SVLDRGHGRRTYEQY
. TRBV6-1 ASSESSYNEQF
once TRBV18 ASSRLAPSSYNEQF
. TRBV10-2 ASSEPGPNNEQF
. TRBV7-9 ASSLDSRAAF
. TRBV7-3 ASSLDPGSLNEQF
. TRBV11-3 ASSSRDTPDTQY
. TRBV7-9 ASRVSNEQF
. TRBV7-8 ASSFDRRDSNQPQH